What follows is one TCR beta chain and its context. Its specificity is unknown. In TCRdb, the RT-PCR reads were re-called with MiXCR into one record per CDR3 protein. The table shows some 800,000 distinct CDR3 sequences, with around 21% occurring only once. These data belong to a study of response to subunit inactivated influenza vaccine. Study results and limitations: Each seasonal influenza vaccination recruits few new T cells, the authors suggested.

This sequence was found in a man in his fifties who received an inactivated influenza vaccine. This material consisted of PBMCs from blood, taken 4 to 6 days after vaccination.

The CDR3 spells CSARGRLLRLTSGQYLPTSEQFF. The DNA for the CDR3 is TGCAGTGCTAGAGGCCGATTGTTGCGTTTGACTAGCGGACAATACCTACCTACAAGTGAGCAGTTCTTC. The chain joins TRBV20-1 to TRBJ2-1; 9 positions match TRBD2. This CDR3 is built from 23 residues. Germline CDR1 is DFQATT and CDR2 is SNEGSKA (reference sequence). J was trimmed by 9 bases and V by 1 base; bases with no gene match: 34.